This T cell receptor (beta chain) appears in the sequencing data of a study of T cell repertoires in cytomegalovirus infection (dated by TCRdb to the late 2010s). Study-level background: Alongside well-studied HLA-B-restricted epitopes, the peptide stimulations were aimed at recently identified HLA-C-restricted CMV epitopes, whose presentation resists viral immunomodulation. Donor HLA type was relevant to the analysis, as public TCR beta signatures indicated carriage of CMV infection together with the matching HLA type. Here is what the overall study found, with its caveats: In the ex vivo response, HLA-C-restricted CMV-specific TCR beta clonotypes were dominant, and in two of eight donors the single most frequent clonotype came from this HLA-C-restricted group. In both this cohort and an independent roughly 400-donor cohort, the cumulative frequency of public TCR beta family members distinguished carriers of CMV infection plus the relevant HLA type.

The CDR3 numbers 15 residues from cysteine through phenylalanine. Of all the DNA, just the CDR3 is kept, 45 bases in frame from base 1. CDR1 and CDR2, looked up from the germline V gene (reference sequence), are LGHDT and YNNKEL. V loses 4 bases, J loses 1 base, and the germline ends lie 13 bases apart. The sample's treatment or condition, from its label and the paper: in vitro stimulation with specific CMV peptide epitopes to enrich CMV-specific T cells. In this sample, this clonotype turned up a few times. The antigen this receptor binds is unknown. There are no base qualities to consult, and no much larger clone falls within one base. Instrument used: Illumina HiSeq 1500. TCRdb reworked the public reads: Q25 trimming with fastp, MiXCR clone assembly, productive beta chains retained. Every distinct CDR3 protein forms one entry, paired with its most common genes and DNA. Recorded for this sample are about 740,000 distinct CDR3 sequences; approximately 33% of them occurred a single time. Of the sample, 18% falls within the top ten clones.

Recombination joined TRBV3-1 with TRBJ1-1; the D gene cannot be resolved reliably. The clonotype originates from a human donor in good health (CMV status not recorded). Some clones in this sample may be carry-over from other donors' samples. The sequencing used cultured PBMCs, collected from culture after CMV antigen stimulation. The nucleotides read TGTGCCAGCAGCCGGACCGGAGGAGCGAACACTGAAGCTTTCTTT. The encoded protein is CASSRTGGANTEAFF.